The entry below describes one TCR beta chain. RNA transcripts were the source from which TCR beta CDR3 regions were amplified. The first round was an RT-PCR with HTBI primers, and the second round was a multiplex PCR. TCRdb reprocessed the multiplex PCR reads via MiXCR and lists one record per CDR3 protein. The sample yields approximately 210,000 distinct CDR3 sequences, under 25% seen once. Between the trimmed V and J ends, which lost 6 bases and 1 base, there was a span of 10 bases. The CDR3 totals 14 residues. These data are taken from a study of Graves' ophthalmopathy and Graves' hyperthyroidism. Study-wide context: There was a collection of peripheral blood at initial diagnosis, before any treatment.

Specimen: peripheral blood. The source is a woman aged 45-59 years with Graves' ophthalmopathy. The chain carries TRBV12-3 or TRBV12-4 and TRBJ1-5; D may be TRBD1 (6 bases). The CDR3 DNA follows: TGTGCCAGCAGCCAACAGGGAAGCAATCAGCCCCAGCATTTT. Translating it yields CASSQQGSNQPQHF.